This T cell receptor (beta chain) was sequenced for a study of CD8+CD57+ T cells in acquired aplastic anemia. Trimming stripped 5 bases from V and 0 bases from J, with 11 bases between. The germline gives CDR1 LNHNV, CDR2 YYDKDF (reference sequence). The CDR3 contains 14 residues. Notes on this clonotype: Its cognate antigen is unknown.

Whole-study findings and limits: Some 28 sequences, all CD8+ CDR3, were shared between patients and controls.

Profiles of TCR beta VDJ and CDR3 were generated from a genomic DNA template. TCRdb called the reads again in MiXCR, with one record for every CDR3 protein. This sample has about 40,000 distinct CDR3 sequences, with approximately 63% found just once. Flow cytometry had shown expanded CD8+CD57+ cells in the patients chosen for sequencing. The sequence was obtained from a human donor with aplastic anemia. Sequencing was carried out using sorted CD4+, CD8+, or CD8+CD57+ T cells (not recorded which) from PBMCs. This chain links TRBV15 with TRBJ2-7; D is unclear. CDR3 in amino acids: CATSGTYSSYEQYF. The CDR3, as DNA: TGTGCCACCAGCGGTACCTATAGCTCCTACGAGCAGTACTTC.